This T cell receptor (beta chain) was retrieved from a study of T cell responses to AZD1222 COVID-19 vaccine. The study's findings and limits: The study identified only a handful of AZD1222 recipients as seropositive at baseline.

Turning to this clone: The target antigen is unknown.

The table came from immunoSEQ multiplex PCR; TCRdb's copy has only in-frame clones and leaves some out. The sample carries 100,000 or so clones, about 89% recorded once. The V end lost 4 bases, the J end lost 4 bases, and 13 bases lay between the germline ends. This CDR3 is 14 amino acids long. Germline CDR1 is PRHDT and CDR2 is FYEKMQ (reference sequence). The V call is TRBV13, the J call TRBJ1-2, with D perhaps TRBD1 (5 bases). The receptor comes from an adult in good health. The specimen comprised peripheral blood, sampled on day 0 of AZD1222 vaccination. The chain's CDR3 is CASSSSGGIYGYTF. The DNA of the CDR3 is TGTGCCAGCAGCTCCTCGGGGGGGATCTATGGCTACACCTTC.